The 4 T cell receptor beta chains presented below share a single source sample, sequenced in a study of radiotherapy plus CTLA-4 blockade in lung cancer. TCRdb's copy holds only in-frame clones and misses some; the assay was immunoSEQ multiplex PCR. This table has about 87,000 clones, 85% to 90% appearing once. The starting material was peripheral blood, obtained from a patient treated with radiotherapy plus ipilimumab. The source is a human donor with non-small cell lung cancer that progressed on radiotherapy plus ipilimumab.

The chain couples TRBV11-3 to TRBJ2-1, with D perhaps matching TRBD1 (10 bases). The CDR3 extends over 20 amino acids. V lost 5 bases, J lost 0 bases, and 26 bases lay in between. CDR1 and CDR2 from the germline V gene are SGHNT and YENEEA. The CDR3 loop reads CASSPRQGARLADSYNEQFF. DNA for the CDR3: TGTGCCAGCAGCCCCCGACAGGGGGCCCGACTAGCGGACTCCTACAATGAGCAGTTCTTC.

The sample holds a few counts of this clone. V and J are TRBV29-1 and TRBJ2-3, with TRBD2 matching over 12 bases. Trimming at V came to 5 bases and at J to 3 bases, leaving 3 bases not matched to a gene. The CDR3 totals 14 residues. Germline loops: CDR1 SQVTM, CDR2 ANQGSEA. The CDR3 protein is CSVRTSGATDTQYF. In DNA, the CDR3 is TGCAGCGTTCGGACTAGCGGGGCTACAGATACGCAGTATTTT.

The CDR3 region has the DNA TGCGCCAGCACCCGTGGATCCGACGCACACCGTAATGGCTACACCTTC. Protein sequence: CASTRGSDAHRNGYTF. The rearrangement joins TRBV5-1 to TRBJ1-2; D not resolved. V was clipped by 6 bases and J by 6 bases, with 24 bases between them. This CDR3 is 16 amino acids long. The germline V gene has CDR1 SGHRS and CDR2 YFSETQ.

The chain recombines TRBV29-1 with TRBJ1-2, with 7 bases lining up with TRBD1. CDR1 and CDR2 from the germline V gene are SQVTM and ANQGSEA. This CDR3 has 13 residues. The V segment lost 7 bases and the J segment 4 bases; nucleotides outside the gene matches: 9. The CDR3 loop is CSAQGGLGYGYTF. CDR3 nucleotides: TGCAGCGCCCAGGGGGGGCTAGGCTATGGCTACACCTTC.